These T cell receptor beta chains were read from a single sample in a study of blood T cell repertoires in COVID-19. TCRdb's copy holds only in-frame clones and misses some; the assay was immunoSEQ multiplex PCR. The table lists fewer than 300,000 clones, less than 90% of them singletons. The sequencing input was peripheral blood. The receptors shown here come from a human donor in a cohort sampled during active COVID-19. Both conserved end residues are part of each CDR3. A D gene is named only where the DNA matches it firmly. Some rows mark clone size as missing; the rest say once, few, many or name a class of expanded clone.

v_gene: TRBV19
d_gene: TRBD1
j_gene: TRBJ1-5
abundance: -
CDR3aa: CASKLTGVSNQPQHF
CDR3nt: TGTGCCAGTAAACTAACAGGGGTTAGCAATCAGCCCCAGCATTTT

v_gene: TRBV7-2
d_gene: -
j_gene: TRBJ1-3
abundance: -
CDR3aa: CASSSYSGNTIYF
CDR3nt: TGTGCCAGCAGCTCGTACTCTGGAAACACCATATATTTT

v_gene: TRBV12-3/TRBV12-4
d_gene: -
j_gene: TRBJ1-2
abundance: -
CDR3aa: CASSRTDYGYTF
CDR3nt: TGTGCCAGCAGTCGGACAGATTATGGCTACACCTTC

v_gene: TRBV25-1
d_gene: TRBD2
j_gene: TRBJ2-1
abundance: -
CDR3aa: CASSSAAGDNYNEQFF
CDR3nt: TGTGCCAGCAGTTCCGCAGCGGGAGATAATTACAATGAGCAGTTCTTC

v_gene: TRBV28
d_gene: -
j_gene: TRBJ1-1
abundance: once
CDR3aa: CASRGGGEAFF
CDR3nt: TGTGCCAGCCGTGGGGGGGGAGAAGCTTTCTTT

v_gene: TRBV6-6
d_gene: -
j_gene: TRBJ2-4
abundance: -
CDR3aa: CASGASRNIQYF
CDR3nt: TGTGCCAGCGGGGCAAGTAGGAACATTCAGTACTTC

v_gene: TRBV19
d_gene: TRBD1
j_gene: TRBJ1-5
abundance: -
CDR3aa: CASRDRGNQPQHF
CDR3nt: TGTGCCAGTAGAGACAGGGGGAATCAGCCCCAGCATTTT

v_gene: TRBV9
d_gene: TRBD2
j_gene: TRBJ2-3
abundance: -
CDR3aa: CASSVARTSDSTDTQYF
CDR3nt: TGTGCCAGCAGCGTCGCGAGGACTAGCGACAGCACAGATACGCAGTATTTT

v_gene: TRBV6-5
d_gene: -
j_gene: TRBJ1-6
abundance: -
CDR3aa: CASSYSKGGYNSPLHF
CDR3nt: TGTGCCAGCAGTTACTCCAAGGGAGGCTATAATTCACCCCTCCACTTT

v_gene: TRBV19
d_gene: TRBD2
j_gene: TRBJ2-1
abundance: -
CDR3aa: CASSSGAGGYNEQFF
CDR3nt: TGTGCCAGTAGTAGTGGGGCGGGAGGGTACAATGAGCAGTTCTTC

v_gene: TRBV10-1
d_gene: TRBD2
j_gene: TRBJ2-1
abundance: -
CDR3aa: CASSRAGGNYNEQFF
CDR3nt: TGCGCCAGCAGCCGAGCGGGAGGTAATTACAATGAGCAGTTCTTC

v_gene: TRBV5-6
d_gene: -
j_gene: TRBJ2-7
abundance: -
CDR3aa: CASERTNSYEQYF
CDR3nt: TGTGCCAGCGAGAGGACTAACTCCTACGAGCAGTACTTC

v_gene: TRBV6-2/TRBV6-3
d_gene: -
j_gene: TRBJ2-5
abundance: -
CDR3aa: CASSHGRDRELQTQYF
CDR3nt: TGTGCCAGCAGCCACGGGAGGGACAGGGAGTTACAGACCCAGTACTTC

v_gene: TRBV28
d_gene: -
j_gene: TRBJ2-2
abundance: -
CDR3aa: CASRPGGNTGELFF
CDR3nt: TGTGCCAGCAGACCGGGTGGGAACACCGGGGAGCTGTTTTTT

v_gene: TRBV6-4
d_gene: -
j_gene: TRBJ2-1
abundance: -
CDR3aa: CASSRGGKTYNEQFF
CDR3nt: TGTGCCAGCAGTCGAGGCGGGAAAACCTACAATGAGCAGTTCTTC

v_gene: TRBV10-3
d_gene: TRBD2
j_gene: TRBJ2-1
abundance: -
CDR3aa: CAISDLAGGNNEQFF
CDR3nt: TGTGCCATCAGTGACCTAGCGGGGGGGAACAATGAGCAGTTCTTC

v_gene: TRBV15
d_gene: -
j_gene: TRBJ1-3
abundance: -
CDR3aa: CATSRDQGRVGLTGGNTIYF
CDR3nt: TGTGCCACCAGCAGAGATCAGGGTCGTGTAGGCCTGACAGGTGGAAACACCATATATTTT

v_gene: TRBV19
d_gene: -
j_gene: TRBJ2-1
abundance: -
CDR3aa: CASTTTSQGNNEQFF
CDR3nt: TGTGCCAGTACCACTACGTCCCAGGGGAACAATGAGCAGTTCTTC

v_gene: TRBV7-2
d_gene: -
j_gene: TRBJ2-5
abundance: -
CDR3aa: CASSPRRAGQETQYF
CDR3nt: TGTGCCAGCAGCCCCCGGCGGGCGGGACAAGAGACCCAGTACTTC

v_gene: TRBV28
d_gene: TRBD2
j_gene: TRBJ2-7
abundance: -
CDR3aa: CASRGGLYEQYF
CDR3nt: TGTGCCAGCCGCGGGGGACTTTACGAGCAGTACTTC

v_gene: TRBV7-2
d_gene: TRBD1
j_gene: TRBJ1-3
abundance: -
CDR3aa: CASSSQGAWGNTIYF
CDR3nt: TGTGCCAGCAGCTCTCAGGGGGCTTGGGGCAACACCATATATTTT

v_gene: TRBV18
d_gene: -
j_gene: TRBJ2-5
abundance: -
CDR3aa: CASSPHTGETQYF
CDR3nt: TGTGCCAGCTCACCACATACCGGAGAGACCCAGTACTTC

v_gene: TRBV5-4
d_gene: TRBD2
j_gene: TRBJ2-7
abundance: -
CDR3aa: CASSHGLAGGSSYEQYF
CDR3nt: TGTGCCAGCAGCCACGGACTAGCGGGAGGTAGCTCCTACGAGCAGTACTTC

v_gene: TRBV5-1
d_gene: TRBD2
j_gene: TRBJ2-1
abundance: -
CDR3aa: CASKRTSGPDEQFF
CDR3nt: TGCGCCAGCAAAAGGACTAGCGGGCCTGATGAGCAGTTCTTC

v_gene: TRBV12-5
d_gene: TRBD1
j_gene: TRBJ1-5
abundance: -
CDR3aa: CASGSGQGNQPQHF
CDR3nt: TGTGCTAGTGGTTCCGGACAGGGCAATCAGCCCCAGCATTTT

v_gene: TRBV18
d_gene: -
j_gene: TRBJ1-2
abundance: -
CDR3aa: CASSPGQSGYTF
CDR3nt: TGTGCCAGCTCCCCAGGACAGTCGGGCTACACCTTC

v_gene: TRBV5-1
d_gene: TRBD2
j_gene: TRBJ2-1
abundance: once
CDR3aa: CASSLDGRASNEQFF
CDR3nt: TGCGCCAGCAGCTTGGACGGGAGGGCCTCTAATGAGCAGTTCTTC

v_gene: TRBV5-1
d_gene: -
j_gene: TRBJ2-2
abundance: -
CDR3aa: CASSFPRRNTGELFF
CDR3nt: TGCGCCAGCAGCTTCCCGCGTAGGAACACCGGGGAGCTGTTTTTT

v_gene: TRBV28
d_gene: TRBD2
j_gene: TRBJ2-3
abundance: -
CDR3aa: CATKLAGSTDTQYF
CDR3nt: TGTGCCACAAAACTAGCGGGAAGCACAGATACGCAGTATTTT

v_gene: TRBV6-6
d_gene: -
j_gene: TRBJ1-5
abundance: -
CDR3aa: CASARGARDQPQHF
CDR3nt: TGTGCCAGTGCCCGGGGGGCCAGGGATCAGCCCCAGCATTTT

v_gene: TRBV12-3/TRBV12-4
d_gene: TRBD2
j_gene: TRBJ2-3
abundance: once
CDR3aa: CASTAGPTDTQYF
CDR3nt: TGTGCCAGCACAGCGGGGCCCACAGATACGCAGTATTTT

v_gene: TRBV5-6
d_gene: TRBD1
j_gene: TRBJ2-4
abundance: few
CDR3aa: CASSHLLTGGGTKNIQYF
CDR3nt: TGTGCCAGCAGCCATCTTTTAACAGGGGGTGGAACAAAAAACATTCAGTACTTC

v_gene: TRBV7-9
d_gene: -
j_gene: TRBJ2-1
abundance: -
CDR3aa: CASSFNSYNEQFF
CDR3nt: TGTGCCAGCAGCTTTAACTCCTACAATGAGCAGTTCTTC

v_gene: TRBV20-1
d_gene: -
j_gene: TRBJ1-5
abundance: -
CDR3aa: CSASSGVLRQPQHF
CDR3nt: TGCAGTGCTAGTTCGGGGGTCCTGCGTCAGCCCCAGCATTTT

v_gene: TRBV9
d_gene: TRBD2
j_gene: TRBJ2-1
abundance: -
CDR3aa: CASSVEASGIDEQFF
CDR3nt: TGTGCCAGCAGCGTAGAGGCTAGCGGGATCGATGAGCAGTTCTTC

v_gene: TRBV19
d_gene: TRBD2
j_gene: TRBJ2-7
abundance: -
CDR3aa: CASSIGIGLAGPLYF
CDR3nt: TGTGCCAGTAGTATTGGAATTGGACTAGCGGGCCCACTGTACTTC

v_gene: TRBV5-5
d_gene: TRBD2
j_gene: TRBJ2-7
abundance: -
CDR3aa: CASSWTSGHYEQYF
CDR3nt: TGTGCCAGCAGCTGGACTAGCGGGCACTACGAGCAGTACTTC

v_gene: TRBV11-2
d_gene: TRBD2
j_gene: TRBJ2-5
abundance: -
CDR3aa: CASSLAGGETQYF
CDR3nt: TGTGCCAGCAGCTTAGCGGGAGGGGAGACCCAGTACTTC

v_gene: TRBV7-8
d_gene: TRBD2
j_gene: TRBJ2-3
abundance: -
CDR3aa: CASSLVGGSTDTQYF
CDR3nt: TGTGCCAGCAGCTTAGTGGGGGGGAGCACAGATACGCAGTATTTT

v_gene: TRBV5-6
d_gene: -
j_gene: TRBJ1-1
abundance: -
CDR3aa: CASSLGKEVDTEAFF
CDR3nt: TGTGCCAGCAGCTTGGGAAAAGAGGTGGACACTGAAGCTTTCTTT

v_gene: TRBV5-4
d_gene: -
j_gene: TRBJ1-1
abundance: -
CDR3aa: CASSLGHENTEAFF
CDR3nt: TGTGCCAGCAGCTTGGGACACGAGAACACTGAAGCTTTCTTT

v_gene: TRBV2
d_gene: TRBD2
j_gene: TRBJ2-1
abundance: -
CDR3aa: CASSDSGSSYNEQFF
CDR3nt: TGTGCCAGCAGTGATAGCGGGAGTTCCTACAATGAGCAGTTCTTC

v_gene: TRBV9
d_gene: TRBD2
j_gene: TRBJ2-1
abundance: -
CDR3aa: CASSGSGNSYNEQFF
CDR3nt: TGTGCCAGCAGCGGCAGCGGGAACTCCTACAATGAGCAGTTCTTC

v_gene: TRBV7-9
d_gene: TRBD2
j_gene: TRBJ2-3
abundance: once
CDR3aa: CASSATSGQADTQYF
CDR3nt: TGTGCCAGCAGCGCAACTAGCGGCCAGGCAGATACGCAGTATTTT

v_gene: TRBV21-1
d_gene: -
j_gene: TRBJ2-4
abundance: -
CDR3aa: CASSTPFQYF
CDR3nt: TGTGCCAGCAGCACTCCCTTTCAGTACTTC